Following are 2 T cell receptor beta chains from one sample sequenced in a study of post-analysis software for immune sequencing data. These TCRs' antigens remain unknown. Overall study results and limits: Included in a set of a handful of TRBV segments more frequent in patients than controls were TRBV5-6, TRBV5-1 and TRBV20-1.

Unique molecular identifiers tagged the TCR beta cDNA libraries. MiXCR was run by TCRdb on the PCR reads, yielding one entry per CDR3 protein. The sample comprises 380,000 or so distinct CDR3 sequences, approximately 33% of which are singletons, and roughly 12% rests with the top ten. Sequencing used blood. All receptors derive from a girl aged 10-17 years with multiple sclerosis.

This clonotype turned up a few times. J is TRBJ2-5 and V is TRBV30, with no clear D. TRBJ2-7 explains the end of the DNA better; the J call may be wrong. The CDR3 contains 13 residues. CDR1 and CDR2 from the germline V gene are GTSNPN and SVGIG (reference sequence). CDR3 residues: CAWSLSLSYEQYF. The DNA of the CDR3 is TGTGCCTGGAGTTTAAGTTTAAGCTACGAGCAGTACTTC.

Only a few counts were recorded for this clonotype. For the CDR3, the DNA is TGCGCCAGCAGCCTGATCGACGGAAACACTGAAGCTTTCTTT. Its protein is CASSLIDGNTEAFF. The gene calls are TRBV5-1 and TRBJ1-1; no clear D gene. CDR3 length equals 14 residues. Germline CDR1 SGHRS, CDR2 YFSETQ. Between the trimmed V and J ends, which lost 4 bases and 2 bases, there was a span of 12 bases.